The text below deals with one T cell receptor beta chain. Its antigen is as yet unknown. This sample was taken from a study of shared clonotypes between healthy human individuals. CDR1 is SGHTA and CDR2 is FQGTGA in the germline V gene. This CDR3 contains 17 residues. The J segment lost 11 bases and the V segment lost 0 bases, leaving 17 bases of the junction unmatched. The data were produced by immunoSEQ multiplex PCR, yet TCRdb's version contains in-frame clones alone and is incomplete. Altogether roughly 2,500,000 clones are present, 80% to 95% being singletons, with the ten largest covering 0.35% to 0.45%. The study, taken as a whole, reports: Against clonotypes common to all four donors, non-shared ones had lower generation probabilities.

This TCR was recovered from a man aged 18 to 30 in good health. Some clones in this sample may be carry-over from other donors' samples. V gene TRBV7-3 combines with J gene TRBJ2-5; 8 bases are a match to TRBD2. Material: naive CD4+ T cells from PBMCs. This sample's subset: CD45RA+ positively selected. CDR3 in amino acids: CASSLTGASGTRGMQYF. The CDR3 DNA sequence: TGTGCCAGCAGCTTAACAGGGGCATCCGGGACTAGGGGCATGCAGTACTTC.